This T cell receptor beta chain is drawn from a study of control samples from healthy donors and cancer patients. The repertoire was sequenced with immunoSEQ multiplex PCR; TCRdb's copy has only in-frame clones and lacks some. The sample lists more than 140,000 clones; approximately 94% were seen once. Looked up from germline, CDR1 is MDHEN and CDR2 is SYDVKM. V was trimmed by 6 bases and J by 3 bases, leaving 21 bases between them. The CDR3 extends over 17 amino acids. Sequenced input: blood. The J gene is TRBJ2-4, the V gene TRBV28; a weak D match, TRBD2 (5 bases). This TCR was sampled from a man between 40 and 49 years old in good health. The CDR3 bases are TGTGCCAGCAGAAACAACCTCGAGGGATTGGTCAAAAACATTCAGTACTTC. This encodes CASRNNLEGLVKNIQYF. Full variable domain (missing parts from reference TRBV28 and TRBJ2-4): DVKVTQSSRYLVKRTGEKVFLECVQDMDHENMFWYRQDPGLGLRLIYFSYDVKMKEKGDIPEGYSVSREKKERFSLILESASTNQTSMYLCASRNNLEGLVKNIQYFGAGTRLSVL.